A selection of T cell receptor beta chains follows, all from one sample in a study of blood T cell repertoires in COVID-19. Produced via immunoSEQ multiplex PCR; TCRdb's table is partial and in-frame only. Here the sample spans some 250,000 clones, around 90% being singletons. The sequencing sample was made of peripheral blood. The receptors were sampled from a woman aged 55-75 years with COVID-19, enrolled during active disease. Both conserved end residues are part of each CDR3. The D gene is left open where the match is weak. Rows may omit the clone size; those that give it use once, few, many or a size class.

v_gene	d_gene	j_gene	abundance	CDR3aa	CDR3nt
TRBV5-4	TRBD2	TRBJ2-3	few	CASSVGLAIRDTQYF	TGTGCCAGCAGCGTAGGACTAGCGATAAGAGATACGCAGTATTTT
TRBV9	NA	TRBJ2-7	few	CASRRRLVYEQYF	TGTGCCAGCAGAAGACGGCTAGTATACGAGCAGTACTTC
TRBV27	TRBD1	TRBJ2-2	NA	CASSSGQGDGTGELFF	TGTGCCAGCAGTTCTGGACAGGGGGACGGCACCGGGGAGCTGTTTTTT
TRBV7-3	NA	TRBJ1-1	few	CASSLTGNTEAFF	TGTGCCAGCAGCTTGACTGGTAACACTGAAGCTTTCTTT
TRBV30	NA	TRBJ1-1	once	CAWSVQAPRDTEAFF	TGTGCCTGGAGTGTACAAGCACCGAGGGACACTGAAGCTTTCTTT
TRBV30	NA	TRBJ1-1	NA	CAWSKPGLMNTEAFF	TGTGCCTGGAGTAAGCCTGGACTGATGAACACTGAAGCTTTCTTT
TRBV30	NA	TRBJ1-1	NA	CAWTQDMNTEAFF	TGTGCCTGGACTCAGGATATGAACACTGAAGCTTTCTTT
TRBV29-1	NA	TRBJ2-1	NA	CSVEPGQGVAGGGHEQFF	TGCAGCGTTGAACCGGGGCAGGGGGTGGCGGGAGGCGGTCATGAGCAGTTCTTC
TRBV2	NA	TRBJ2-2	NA	CASRGDVSGVWAGELFF	TGTGCCAGCAGGGGCGATGTTTCGGGAGTGTGGGCCGGGGAGCTGTTTTTT
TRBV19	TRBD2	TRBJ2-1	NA	CASSIQLAGNNEQFF	TGTGCCAGTAGTATCCAACTAGCGGGGAACAATGAGCAGTTCTTC
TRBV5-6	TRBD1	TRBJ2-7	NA	CASSFVGTAEQYF	TGTGCCAGCAGCTTCGTAGGGACAGCCGAGCAGTACTTC
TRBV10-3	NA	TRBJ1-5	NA	CAISESTGPGVQPQHF	TGTGCCATCAGTGAGTCGACGGGACCAGGGGTTCAGCCCCAGCATTTT
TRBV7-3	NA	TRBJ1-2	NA	CASSPSQGYGYTF	TGTGCCAGCAGCCCCTCACAGGGCTATGGCTACACCTTC
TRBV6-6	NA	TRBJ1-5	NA	CASTWGGSVQPQHF	TGTGCCAGCACCTGGGGGGGGTCGGTGCAGCCCCAGCATTTT
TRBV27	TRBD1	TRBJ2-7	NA	CASSSNRGLYEQYF	TGTGCCAGCAGTTCCAACAGGGGCCTCTACGAGCAGTACTTC
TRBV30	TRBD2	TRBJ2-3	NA	CAWSMIAGGSDTQYF	TGTGCCTGGAGTATGATAGCGGGAGGATCTGATACGCAGTATTTT
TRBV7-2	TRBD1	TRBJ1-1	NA	CASSPGTGRPEAFF	TGTGCCAGCAGCCCCGGGACAGGGAGGCCTGAAGCTTTCTTT
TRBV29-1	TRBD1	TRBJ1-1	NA	CSVGTANTEAFF	TGCAGCGTCGGGACAGCGAACACTGAAGCTTTCTTT
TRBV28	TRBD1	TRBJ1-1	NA	CASRNRGDTEAFF	TGTGCCAGCAGGAACAGGGGGGACACTGAAGCTTTCTTT
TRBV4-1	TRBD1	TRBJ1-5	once	CASSRTGARGQPQHF	TGCGCCAGCAGCCGAACAGGGGCCCGGGGTCAGCCCCAGCATTTT
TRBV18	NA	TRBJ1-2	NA	CASSNTGMNYGYTF	TGTGCCAGCTCGAACACAGGCATGAACTATGGCTACACCTTC
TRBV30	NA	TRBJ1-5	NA	CAWSAGDYSNQPQHF	TGTGCCTGGAGTGCAGGGGATTATAGCAATCAGCCCCAGCATTTT
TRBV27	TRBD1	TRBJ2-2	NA	CATGQGTGELFF	TGTGCCACGGGACAGGGGACCGGGGAGCTGTTTTTT
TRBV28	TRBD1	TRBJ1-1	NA	CASALTGRNTEAFF	TGTGCCAGCGCTCTGACAGGGAGGAACACTGAAGCTTTCTTT
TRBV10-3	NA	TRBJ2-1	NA	CAISEGTSTDEQFF	TGTGCCATCAGTGAAGGGACAAGTACCGATGAGCAGTTCTTC
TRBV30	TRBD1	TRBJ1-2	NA	CAWSLRTGSYGYTF	TGTGCCTGGAGTCTTCGGACAGGGAGCTATGGCTACACCTTC
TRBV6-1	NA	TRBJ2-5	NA	CASSENGLGAETQYF	TGTGCCAGCAGTGAAAATGGGTTGGGGGCGGAGACCCAGTACTTC
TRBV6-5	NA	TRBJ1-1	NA	CASSSRVGVTEAFF	TGTGCCAGCAGCTCACGGGTAGGAGTCACTGAAGCTTTCTTT
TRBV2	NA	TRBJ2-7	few	CASSETGPYEQYF	TGTGCCAGCAGTGAAACGGGTCCCTACGAGCAGTACTTC
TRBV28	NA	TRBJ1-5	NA	CASRHGLINQPQHF	TGTGCCAGCAGGCATGGACTGATAAATCAGCCCCAGCATTTT
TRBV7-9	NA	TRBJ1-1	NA	CASSSEQRNEAFF	TGTGCCAGCAGCTCAGAACAGAGAAATGAAGCTTTCTTT
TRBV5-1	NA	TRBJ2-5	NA	CASSLALGETQYF	TGCGCCAGCAGCTTGGCACTAGGAGAGACCCAGTACTTC
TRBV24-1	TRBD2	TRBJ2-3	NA	CATSAAGTSGTDTQYF	TGTGCCACCAGTGCCGCCGGGACTAGCGGTACAGATACGCAGTATTTT
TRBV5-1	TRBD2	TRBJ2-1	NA	CASSARTSGSSEQFF	TGCGCCAGCAGCGCAAGGACTAGCGGGAGTAGTGAGCAGTTCTTC
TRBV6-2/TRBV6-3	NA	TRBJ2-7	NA	CASSYHGPSGGSYEQYF	TGTGCCAGCAGTTACCACGGTCCTTCCGGAGGTTCCTACGAGCAGTACTTC
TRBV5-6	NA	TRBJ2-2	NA	CASSFQSRLGELFF	TGTGCCAGCAGCTTTCAGTCGAGGCTAGGGGAGCTGTTTTTT
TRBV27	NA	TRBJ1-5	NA	CASSLSGGGFSNQPQHF	TGTGCCAGCAGTTTATCTGGGGGCGGCTTTAGCAATCAGCCCCAGCATTTT
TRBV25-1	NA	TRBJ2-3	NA	CASTAGNTDTQYF	TGTGCCAGCACGGCGGGAAACACAGATACGCAGTATTTT
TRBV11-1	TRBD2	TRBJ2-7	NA	CASSSRGGRANEQYF	TGTGCCAGCAGCTCCCGTGGCGGGAGGGCGAACGAGCAGTACTTC
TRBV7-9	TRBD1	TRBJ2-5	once	CASSLQGAWETQYF	TGTGCCAGCAGCTTGCAGGGGGCATGGGAGACCCAGTACTTC
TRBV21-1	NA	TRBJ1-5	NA	CASSVRQGAGNQPQHF	TGTGCCAGCAGCGTACGACAGGGGGCGGGCAATCAGCCCCAGCATTTT
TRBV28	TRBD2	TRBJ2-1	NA	CASSLLPSGTGEQFF	TGTGCCAGCAGTTTATTGCCTAGCGGGACGGGTGAGCAGTTCTTC
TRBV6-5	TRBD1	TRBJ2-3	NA	CASLKRTGGTDTQYF	TGTGCCAGCCTGAAACGGACAGGGGGCACAGATACGCAGTATTTT
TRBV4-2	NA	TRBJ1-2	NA	CASSQDFRQRPTTGYTF	TGTGCCAGCAGCCAAGACTTCCGCCAGCGCCCCACAACTGGCTACACCTTC
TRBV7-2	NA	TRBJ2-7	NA	CASSFARAYASYEQYF	TGTGCCAGCAGCTTCGCTCGAGCGTACGCTTCCTACGAGCAGTACTTC
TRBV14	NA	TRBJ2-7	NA	CASSQDRFDEQYF	TGTGCCAGCAGCCAGGACAGATTCGACGAGCAGTACTTC
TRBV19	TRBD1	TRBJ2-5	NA	CASSIGPADRGKTQYF	TGTGCCAGTAGTATAGGGCCAGCGGACAGGGGAAAGACCCAGTACTTC
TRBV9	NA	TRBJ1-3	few	CASSPTINTIYF	TGTGCCAGCAGCCCCACAATAAACACCATATATTTT
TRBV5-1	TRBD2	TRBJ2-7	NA	CASSLGGSGYEQYF	TGCGCCAGCAGCTTGGGGGGTAGCGGGTACGAGCAGTACTTC
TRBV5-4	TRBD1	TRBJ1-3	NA	CASSLIGQGLGNTIYF	TGTGCCAGCAGTCTAATAGGACAGGGCCTTGGAAACACCATATATTTT
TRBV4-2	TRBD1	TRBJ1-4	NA	CASSQAGTVNEKLFF	TGTGCCAGCAGCCAAGCCGGGACAGTTAATGAAAAACTGTTTTTT
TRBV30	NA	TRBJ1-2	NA	CAWSQGANYGYTF	TGTGCCTGGTCACAGGGAGCTAACTATGGCTACACCTTC
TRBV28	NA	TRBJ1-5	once	CASSLSSVNQPQHF	TGTGCCAGCAGTTTATCGTCCGTAAATCAGCCCCAGCATTTT
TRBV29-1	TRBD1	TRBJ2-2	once	CSAQTGANTGELFF	TGCAGCGCTCAAACAGGGGCCAACACCGGGGAGCTGTTTTTT
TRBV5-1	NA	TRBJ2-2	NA	CASSLGDRLNTGELFF	TGCGCCAGCAGCTTAGGCGATAGACTAAACACCGGGGAGCTGTTTTTT
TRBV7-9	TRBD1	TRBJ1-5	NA	CASSFGQGDNQPQHF	TGTGCCAGCAGCTTCGGACAGGGCGACAATCAGCCCCAGCATTTT
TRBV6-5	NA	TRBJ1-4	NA	CASSLFQGSEKLFF	TGTGCCAGCAGTCTTTTTCAGGGATCTGAAAAACTGTTTTTT
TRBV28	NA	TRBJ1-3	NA	CASSFPSGSLAGNTIYF	TGTGCCAGCAGTTTCCCCTCGGGATCGCTGGCTGGAAACACCATATATTTT